The TCR beta chain described here comes from a study of blood T cell repertoires in COVID-19. The Seattle site enrolled patients during active infection and followed them longitudinally. In the authors' workflow: Amplification from reference gene primers served as the basis for estimated nucleated cell counts. Data came from immunoSEQ multiplex PCR; TCRdb stores just in-frame clones and leaves some out. The V and J calls and clone size were taken over from that table, and D and trimming were inferred from the DNA. The data hold fewer than 400,000 clones, with 85% to 90% observed a single time. J lost 8 bases, V lost 5 bases, and 12 bases had no gene match. Germline lookup yields CDR1 SGHAT and CDR2 FQNNGV. The CDR3 is 15 residues long.

The sequenced material came from peripheral blood. V gene TRBV11-2 combines with J gene TRBJ1-1; 9 nucleotides match TRBD1. The receptor was isolated from a woman in her twenties or thirties with COVID-19, enrolled during active disease. DNA for the CDR3: TGTGCCAGCAGCCTAACAGGGGGCGCAGGGGTAGAAGCTTTCTTT. Its translation: CASSLTGGAGVEAFF. Full variable domain (missing parts from reference TRBV11-2 and TRBJ1-1): EAGVAQSPRYKIIEKRQSVAFWCNPISGHATLYWYQQILGQGPKLLIQFQNNGVVDDSQLPKDRFSAERLKGVDSTLKIQPAKLEDSAVYLCASSLTGGAGVEAFFGQGTRLTVV.